This T cell receptor (beta chain) originates from a study of blood T cell repertoires in COVID-19 (dated by TCRdb to 2018 to 2020). In the study overall: Samples from collaborators originated in the United States, Italy and Spain and spanned both the acute and convalescent phases of COVID-19. The material from the prospective study consisted of cDNA or gDNA derived from T cells, B-cell-depleted T cells, or PBMCs. Subjects who had been exposed to COVID-19, were actively infected with it, or had recovered from it provided the deeply sampled blood TCRbeta repertoires that made up the dataset. Where available, HLA class I and class II types were obtained from metadata supplied by the sample provider rather than from assay-based typing. Nearly every sample came with metadata listing a de-identified subject ID, COVID-19 status, age in years and sex. Samples came from the ongoing ImmuneRACE study (first 160 participants) plus 1,254 subjects from 6 global collaborators. The repertoires were released in a freely available public database intended as a resource for research on the immune response to SARS-CoV-2. Overall results and qualifications from the work: The amount of clinical and demographic metadata varied by source and participant and was provided uncurated.

Details on this clone: There is no known antigen for this receptor. Base qualities are not recorded, but no much larger clone differs from it by a single base.

V and J lose 1 base and 1 base, and a span of 7 bases separates them. CDR3 length: 14 amino acids, cysteine to phenylalanine. Just the 42-base CDR3 DNA is kept, in frame starting at base 1. The germline V gene encodes CDR1 SGHDN and CDR2 FVKESK. Each collaborating institution followed its own protocols to collect whole blood in K2EDTA tubes. For TCRbeta analysis, collaborators shipped samples in one of three forms: frozen whole blood, isolated PBMCs, or DNA extracted from either of those sample types. The immunoSEQ Assay, a bias-controlled multiplex PCR, was used to amplify TCRbeta CDR3 regions from genomic DNA. On the study's bioinformatics: Nucleated cell counts per sample were estimated from amplification of reference gene primers within the assay. To quantify the absolute abundance of each unique TCRbeta CDR3 rearrangement, sequence reads were collapsed and filtered. Productive Simpson clonality was computed per sample as the square root of Simpson's diversity index over productive rearrangements. The table was pulled from immuneACCESS by TCRdb, which kept in-frame rearrangements only. Such tables lose some clones; where checked, under half of the loss comes from unresolved V genes, and the rest has no known cause. From that table come the V and J calls and clone size; the DNA was used to work out D and trimming. The sample includes 84,000 or so clones, with roughly four fifths observed a single time. The leading ten clones occupy approximately 13% of the sample.

Sequenced: peripheral blood. This TCR was sampled from a human donor in a cohort sampled during active COVID-19. The rearrangement joined TRBV14 to TRBJ1-1; the D gene assignment is ambiguous. The nucleotides read TGTGCCAGCAGCCAAGGACCAGGGAACACTGAAGCTTTCTTT. It encodes CASSQGPGNTEAFF.